The 30 T cell receptor beta chains below come from one sample, sequenced in a study of T cell repertoires in cytomegalovirus infection (dated by TCRdb to between 2018 and 2020). The instrument given in TCRdb is Illumina HiSeq 1500. Using fastp trimming at Q25 and MiXCR clonotype assembly, TCRdb reanalyzed the public sequencing data and kept in-frame beta chains. Identical CDR3 proteins give one entry, which carries the most common genes and DNA. The sample has about 680,000 distinct CDR3 sequences on record, roughly a quarter of them singletons. The ten top clones hold around 8% of the sample. Sequenced material: CD8+ T cells from PBMCs. Receptor source: a human donor in good health (CMV status not recorded). Some clones in this sample may be carry-over from other donors' samples.

The table lists this clonotype with many counts. This sequence joins TRBV28 and TRBJ1-2; D remains unclear. This CDR3 spans 12 amino acids. Germline values: CDR1 MDHEN, CDR2 SYDVKM. With 10 bases removed from V and 3 bases from J, the gap between germline ends came to 12 bases. The CDR3 loop reads CATWEDYYGYTF. CDR3 nucleotide sequence: TGTGCCACCTGGGAGGACTACTATGGCTACACCTTC.

This clonotype has at least ten counts. This rearrangement joins TRBV28 to TRBJ2-3; 8 bases align to TRBD1. CDR1 and CDR2 (germline): MDHEN, SYDVKM. V shed 3 bases and J 4 bases; nucleotides not matched to a gene: 9. This CDR3 spans 16 amino acids. DNA for the CDR3: TGTGCCAGCAGTTTTATGGACAGGGAAAATCCAGATACGCAGTATTTT. Translated: CASSFMDRENPDTQYF.

V gene TRBV20-1 combines with J gene TRBJ2-5; 9 bases line up with TRBD2. V was pared by 0 bases and J by 2 bases, with 4 bases of the junction left unmatched. This CDR3 contains 15 residues. Germline V gene lookup returns CDR1 DFQATT and CDR2 SNEGSKA (reference sequence). The CDR3 spells CSAREASGEQETQYF. CDR3 nucleotide sequence: TGCAGTGCTAGAGAGGCTAGCGGGGAACAAGAGACCCAGTACTTC.

This rearrangement joins TRBV7-9 to TRBJ2-5, with a possible D match to TRBD1 (5 bases). Germline assignment: CDR1 SEHNR and CDR2 FQNEAQ (reference sequence). V lost 5 bases and J lost 6, with 16 bases in between. This CDR3 contains 14 residues. CDR3 region: CASSDRHDRQTQYF. In nucleotides, the CDR3 is TGTGCCAGCAGCGACCGGCACGACAGACAGACCCAGTACTTC.

This clonotype came up a few times. In nucleotides, the CDR3 is TGTGCCAGCAGCCACCGGGACAGGGAGAGAAGGAGCTCCTACAATGAGCAGTTCTTC. Amino acids: CASSHRDRERRSSYNEQFF. The rearrangement links TRBV7-9 to TRBJ2-1; 9 nucleotides align to TRBD1. The germline gives CDR1 SEHNR, CDR2 FQNEAQ (reference sequence). CDR3 length equals 19 residues. With V trimmed by 5 bases and J by 0 bases, 14 bases remained unmatched. Drawing the rest from reference TRBV7-9 and TRBJ2-1, the complete variable domain is DTGVSQNPRHKITKRGQNVTFRCDPISEHNRLYWYRQTLGQGPEFLTYFQNEAQLEKSRLLSDRFSAERPKGSFSTLEIQRTEQGDSAMYLCASSHRDRERRSSYNEQFFGPGTRLTVL.

The chain recombines TRBV5-6 with TRBJ2-7; 10 bases match TRBD1. The CDR3 extends over 15 amino acids. V shed 3 bases, J shed 7 bases, and the junction held 10 bases outside the gene matches. Germline V gene sequence: CDR1 SGHDT, CDR2 YYEEEE. CDR3 loop: CASSSPGTGVEEQYV. For the CDR3, the DNA is TGTGCCAGCAGCTCTCCCGGGACAGGGGTCGAGGAGCAGTACGTC.

As concerns this clonotype: The junction differs from germline at one of its ends, possibly a read error. The rearrangement uses TRBV12-3 or TRBV12-4 and TRBJ1-1, with D tentatively TRBD1 (5 bases). The CDR3 spans 16 residues. In DNA, the CDR3 is TGTGTCAGCAGTTCCACGGGGACTGGGGGTCGCACTGAAGCTTTCTTT. Protein sequence: CVSSSTGTGGRTEAFF.

The J gene is TRBJ1-2, the V gene TRBV6-5; TRBD1 agrees at 7 bases. V gave up 7 bases and J gave up 5 bases; unmatched junction bases: 22. This CDR3 is 18 amino acids long. Per germline, CDR1 MNHEY and CDR2 SVGAGI. The CDR3 region has the DNA TGTGCCAGCACCCAACTGGACAGGTTCCTTCCCAGTCCTTATGGCTACACCTTC. Amino acids: CASTQLDRFLPSPYGYTF.

This clonotype came up many times. V usage is TRBV12-3 or TRBV12-4 and J usage is TRBJ2-6, with unresolved D. Trimming took 6 bases from V and 1 from J, leaving 7 bases between them. This CDR3 is built from 14 residues. The CDR3: CASRPSSGANVLTF. The DNA of the CDR3 is TGTGCCAGCAGACCCAGTTCTGGGGCCAACGTCCTGACTTTC.

This clonotype was seen a few times. In DNA form, the CDR3 reads TGTGCCAGCAGCTTGCTAGGACCCCTAAGCGATCAGCCCCAGCATTTT. As protein: CASSLLGPLSDQPQHF. The chain links TRBV7-6 to TRBJ1-5; D gene ambiguous. The CDR3 is 16 residues long. Germline V lookup: CDR1 SGHVS, CDR2 FNYEAQ. The ends were cut back, 3 bases at V and 5 bases at J, with 17 bases in the middle.

V gene TRBV7-6 combines with J gene TRBJ2-1; weak D call: TRBD1 (6 bases). Trimming shortened V by 5 bases and J by 4 bases, and 24 bases separated the two germline ends. CDR3 length: 18 amino acids. Germline assignment: CDR1 SGHVS and CDR2 FNYEAQ. CDR3 in amino acids: CASSLPRGRDLRYNEQFF. For the CDR3, the DNA is TGTGCCAGCAGCCTCCCCAGGGGTAGGGACCTGAGGTACAATGAGCAGTTCTTC.

A remark on this clonotype: A much more abundant neighbour one base away suggests this may be a read error. The chain combines TRBV7-2 with TRBJ2-1, with D maybe TRBD2 (7 bases). The CDR3 is 13 amino acids. Germline V lookup: CDR1 SGHTA, CDR2 FQGNSA. The CDR3 protein is CASGGGVYNVQFF. The CDR3 coding sequence is TGTGCCAGCGGAGGGGGGGTATACAATGTGCAGTTCTTC. The complete variable domain, with remaining parts taken from reference TRBV7-2 and TRBJ2-1, reads GAGVSQSPSNKVTEKGKDVELRCDPISGHTALYWYRQSLGQGLEFLIYFQGNSAPDKSGLPSDRFSAERTGGSVSTLTIQRTQQEDSAVYLCASGGGVYNVQFFGPGTRLTVL.

This clonotype was counted only a few times. The rearrangement joins TRBV28 to TRBJ1-4, with no clear D. V lost 7 bases and J 12 bases, leaving 24 bases between the germline ends. This CDR3 region has 15 residues. Germline assignment: CDR1 MDHEN and CDR2 SYDVKM. CDR3 sequence (DNA): TGTGCCAGCACCCTCGGGCCGACTGACGATGGGGAACTGTTTTTT. Protein: CASTLGPTDDGELFF.

The CDR3, as DNA: TGTGCCACCAGTGCATCCCCCGGGACTAGCGCCTACAATGAGCAGTTCTTC. It is translated as CATSASPGTSAYNEQFF. This rearrangement joins TRBV24-1 to TRBJ2-1; 10 positions agree with TRBD2. The CDR3 covers 17 residues. Per the germline V gene, CDR1 is KGHDR and CDR2 is SFDVKD. V shed 5 bases and J 2 bases; nucleotides not matched to a gene: 8.

This clonotype was counted ten times or more. This chain connects TRBV7-9 to TRBJ2-7; 7 nucleotides match TRBD2. Trimming at V came to 4 bases and at J to 3 bases, leaving 6 bases not matched to a gene. CDR1 is SEHNR, CDR2 FQNEAQ, per germline (reference sequence). This CDR3 comprises 14 residues. CDR3 in DNA: TGTGCCAGCAGCTCGGGGGGAGGCCGCTACGAGCAGTACTTC. The encoded protein is CASSSGGGRYEQYF.

This clonotype occurred a few times. The rearrangement joins TRBV29-1 to TRBJ2-2; 8 positions match TRBD1. V was pared by 5 bases and J by 2 bases, with 4 bases of the junction left unmatched. The CDR3 totals 14 residues. CDR1 SQVTM and CDR2 ANQGSEA come from the germline V gene. The CDR3 nucleotides are TGCAGCGTTTGGGGACAGGCTAACACCGGGGAGCTGTTTTTT. This codes for CSVWGQANTGELFF.

V and J are TRBV4-1 and TRBJ2-5; 7 bases fit TRBD1. Germline-derived CDR1 and CDR2 are MGHRA and YSYEKL. V lost 0 bases and J lost 5; bases outside the gene matches: 12. The CDR3 runs to 17 residues. CDR3 sequence: CASSQDLRGPLVETQYF. In nucleotides, the CDR3 is TGCGCCAGCAGCCAAGATTTGAGGGGGCCTCTGGTCGAGACCCAGTACTTC.

The V and J genes are TRBV6-5 and TRBJ2-1; D is unclear. The CDR3 sequence is 13 residues long. CDR1 MNHEY and CDR2 SVGAGI come from the germline V gene. The V gene lost 4 bases and the J gene lost 1 base, with 5 bases spanning the gap. This CDR3 is CASSSRSYNEQFF. The CDR3, as DNA: TGTGCCAGCAGTTCGAGGTCCTACAATGAGCAGTTCTTC.

The chain joins TRBV9 to TRBJ2-3; 9 positions match TRBD2. The ends lost 3 bases at V and 5 bases at J; junction bases unmatched: 7. The CDR3 runs 15 residues. Per germline, CDR1 SGDLS and CDR2 YYNGEE. In DNA form, the CDR3 reads TGTGCCAGCAGCGAGTCCGGGACTAGCTTAGATACGCAGTATTTT. This gives the protein CASSESGTSLDTQYF.

This chain links TRBV7-9 with TRBJ2-5; D is uncertain. V was pared by 0 bases and J by 1 base, with 9 bases between. This CDR3 spans 15 amino acids. Germline lookup yields CDR1 SEHNR and CDR2 FQNEAQ (reference sequence). DNA of the CDR3: TGTGCCAGCAGCTTAGCAGGAGAATCCCAAGAGACCCAGTACTTC. Translation: CASSLAGESQETQYF.

This clonotype showed up many times. V gene TRBV5-4 combines with J gene TRBJ1-1; D call uncertain. CDR1 is SGHNT and CDR2 is YYREEE in the germline V gene (reference sequence). With 0 bases removed from V and 0 bases from J, the gap between germline ends came to 9 bases. The CDR3 extends over 15 amino acids. CDR3 nucleotides: TGTGCCAGCAGCTTGGGTGAGGGTATGAACACTGAAGCTTTCTTT. Its protein product is CASSLGEGMNTEAFF.

The chain carries TRBV20-1 and TRBJ2-7; 9 bases fit TRBD2. V lost 5 bases to trimming and J lost 5 bases; unmatched junction nucleotides: 13. The CDR3 has 15 amino acids. CDR1 is DFQATT, CDR2 SNEGSKA, per germline (reference sequence). CDR3 DNA: TGCAGTGCTTTCCGACTAGCGGATATGATCGACGAGCAGTACTTC. It encodes CSAFRLADMIDEQYF.

The rearrangement joins TRBV28 to TRBJ1-3; no firm D call. Trimming took off 7 bases at V and 0 bases at J, with 16 bases between the two ends. CDR1 and CDR2 from the germline V gene are MDHEN and SYDVKM. The CDR3 spans 16 residues. The CDR3 loop is CASTRKQVFSGNTIYF. CDR3 nucleotides: TGTGCCAGCACAAGAAAGCAGGTCTTCTCTGGAAACACCATATATTTT.

Comments on this clonotype: This may come from a read error, since a much larger clone is one base off. The chain recombines TRBV11-1 with TRBJ2-1; 7 bases are shared with TRBD1. The germline CDR1 and CDR2 sequences are SGHAT and FQDESV (reference sequence). The CDR3 has 11 amino acids. The CDR3 nucleotides are TGTGTCAGCAGCCCGGACAGGGAGCAGTTCTTC. Translating it yields CVSSPDREQFF.

This chain uses TRBV6-1 with TRBJ1-1; possible D gene TRBD1, 6 bases. Germline assignment: CDR1 MNHNS and CDR2 SASEGT. The CDR3 has 16 residues. V was clipped by 3 bases and J by 1 base, with 15 bases between them. CDR3 protein: CASSDFPGHPNTEAFF. The DNA of the CDR3 is TGTGCCAGCAGTGACTTCCCGGGACATCCGAACACTGAAGCTTTCTTT.

The chain employs TRBV12-3 or TRBV12-4 and TRBJ2-7; a weak D match, TRBD1 (5 bases). Between the trimmed V and J ends, which lost 5 bases and 2 bases, there was a span of 16 bases. There are 15 residues in the CDR3. CDR3 residues: CASSATVPSPYEQYF. In DNA form, the CDR3 reads TGTGCCAGCAGTGCGACAGTGCCATCCCCCTACGAGCAGTACTTC.

In this sample, this clonotype turned up many times. The chain links TRBV7-9 to TRBJ1-1; 10 nucleotides match TRBD1. The CDR3 has 15 residues. V was clipped by 4 bases and J by 6 bases; unmatched bases: 8. Germline CDR1 reads SEHNR; CDR2 reads FQNEAQ (reference sequence). CDR3 residues: CASSSGTGEGPEAFF. In DNA, the CDR3 is TGTGCCAGCAGCTCCGGGACAGGGGAGGGTCCTGAAGCTTTCTTT.

The chain recombines TRBV6-2 or TRBV6-3 with TRBJ2-3; D is perhaps TRBD2 (5 bases). V was pared by 9 bases and J by 6 bases, with 28 bases between. The CDR3 loop spans 17 amino acids. Germline V gene data show CDR1 as MNHEY and CDR2 as SVGEGT. CDR3 DNA: TGTGCCAGTCAGAACCTCCAGGACTCACTAGATACCGATACGCAGTATTTT. It yields the protein CASQNLQDSLDTDTQYF.

The V gene is TRBV5-5, the J gene TRBJ2-2, with TRBD2 identical over 8 bases. The length of the CDR3 is 14 residues. CDR1 and CDR2 from the germline V gene are SGHKS and YYEKEE (reference sequence). The CDR3 is CVGRRGAGTGELFF. DNA for the CDR3: TGTGTCGGCCGGCGGGGGGCCGGAACCGGGGAGCTGTTTTTT.

In this sample, this clonotype turned up a few times. The V call is TRBV5-6, the J call TRBJ1-3; D not certain. Germline lookup yields CDR1 SGHDT and CDR2 YYEEEE. V lost 4 bases and J 0 bases, leaving 11 bases between the germline ends. This CDR3 comprises 15 residues. This CDR3 reads CASSLGPNSGNTIYF. The CDR3 bases are TGTGCCAGCAGCCTAGGGCCGAACTCTGGAAACACCATATATTTT.